One and the same sample provided the 26 T cell receptor beta chains below, sequenced in a study of blood T cell repertoires in COVID-19. Here immunoSEQ multiplex PCR was the method, and the copy in TCRdb shows in-frame clones only, minus some. The repertoire holds under 250,000 clones, with less than 85% as singletons. Sequencing was performed on peripheral blood. The source of these receptors is a woman aged 70 to 79 with active or convalescent COVID-19.

This clone has a single count. The chain carries TRBV5-1 and TRBJ1-4; D is possibly TRBD1 (6 bases). The V and J ends lost 4 bases and 0 bases respectively, with 16 bases between them. Germline CDR1 reads SGHRS; CDR2 reads YFSETQ. The CDR3 spans 17 residues. The chain's CDR3 is CASSPGGHTATNEKLFF. CDR3 DNA: TGCGCCAGCAGCCCTGGGGGACACACCGCAACTAATGAAAAACTGTTTTTT.

V usage is TRBV18 and J usage is TRBJ1-4; 9 bases are a match to TRBD1. V gave up 3 bases and J gave up 0 bases; unmatched junction bases: 2. The germline CDR1 and CDR2 sequences are KGHSH and LQKENI. The CDR3 totals 16 residues. The CDR3 DNA sequence: TGTGCCAGCTCACCGGGACAGGGCTCAACTAATGAAAAACTGTTTTTT. Translation gives CASSPGQGSTNEKLFF.

The gene calls are TRBV18 and TRBJ1-2; 7 bases match TRBD1. Unmatched junction bases numbered 7, after V lost 5 bases and J lost 4 bases. The CDR3 contains 14 residues. Germline lookup yields CDR1 KGHSH and CDR2 LQKENI. In DNA, the CDR3 is TGTGCCAGCTCAGCGACAGGGTACAGCTATGGCTACACCTTC. Residues: CASSATGYSYGYTF.

This clone occurred a few times. A read error may account for a junction end that differs from germline. The chain combines TRBV19 with TRBJ1-2; D not certain. Germline-derived CDR1 and CDR2 are LNHDA and SQIVND (reference sequence). The CDR3 covers 12 residues. The CDR3 reads CASSRGNYGYTF. CDR3 sequence (DNA): TGTGCCAGCAGTAGAGGGAACTATGGCTACACCTTC. Looking up the rest from reference TRBV19 and TRBJ1-2 gives the full variable domain: DGGITQSPKYLFRKEGQNVTLSCEQNLNHDAMYWYRQDPGQGLRLIYYSQIVNDFQKGDIAEGYSVSREKKESFPLTVTSAQKNPTAFYLCASSRGNYGYTFGSGTRLTVV.

The chain has TRBV30 and TRBJ1-1; D might be TRBD1 (5 bases). The CDR3 consists of 14 residues. V shed 5 bases and J shed 2 bases, with 15 bases lying between them. Germline values: CDR1 GTSNPN, CDR2 SVGIG (reference sequence). The CDR3 spells CAWGHGHVNTEAFF. The CDR3 DNA follows: TGTGCCTGGGGACACGGACACGTTAACACTGAAGCTTTCTTT.

The chain combines TRBV5-6 with TRBJ1-3; 7 bases line up with TRBD1. Losses at the gene ends were 0 bases for V and 4 bases for J; bases not matched to a gene: 4. CDR3 size: 15 residues. Germline V lookup: CDR1 SGHDT, CDR2 YYEEEE. The CDR3 coding sequence is TGTGCCAGCAGCTTGGCCTGGACAGGAGGAAACACCATATATTTT. Its translation: CASSLAWTGGNTIYF.

In its sample, this clone was seen a few times. The chain joins TRBV3-1 (or the pseudogene TRBV3-2) to TRBJ2-3; D is undetermined. Looked up from germline, CDR1 is LGHDT and CDR2 is YNNKEL (reference sequence). The V gene lost 4 bases and the J gene lost 0 bases, with 17 bases spanning the gap. This CDR3 spans 17 amino acids. As DNA, the CDR3 is TGTGCCAGCAGCCCCGCCGGGTCTCTGCTAAGCACAGATACGCAGTATTTT. As protein: CASSPAGSLLSTDTQYF.

This chain uses TRBV6-2 or TRBV6-3 with TRBJ2-3; the match to TRBD2 covers 8 bases. Trimming cost V 5 bases and J 3 bases; bases outside gene matches: 7. CDR1 and CDR2 from the germline V gene are MNHEY and SVGEGT. This CDR3 comprises 15 residues. CDR3 amino acids: CASSDRSGGTDTQYF. In DNA, the CDR3 is TGTGCCAGCAGTGACCGGAGCGGGGGAACAGATACGCAGTATTTT.

The gene calls are TRBV3-1 (or the pseudogene TRBV3-2) and TRBJ2-7, with 7 bases lining up with TRBD1. The CDR3 consists of 15 residues. The V gene's germline CDR1 is LGHDT and CDR2 YNNKEL (reference sequence). V trimming: 0 bases; J trimming: 5 bases; junction bases outside the gene matches: 7. CDR3 bases: TGTGCCAGCAGCCAAGATCAAGGGGGCTGGAACGAGCAGTACTTC. This encodes CASSQDQGGWNEQYF.

This clone showed up just a few times. CDR3 DNA: TGCGCCAGCAGTGAGTCGGGACAGGGAGATCAGCCCCAGCATTTT. Translated: CASSESGQGDQPQHF. The V and J genes are TRBV10-1 and TRBJ1-5, with 9 nucleotides matching TRBD1. The CDR3 has 15 residues. Germline CDR1 and CDR2: WNHNN and SYGVQD (reference sequence). With V trimmed by 0 bases and J by 5 bases, 2 bases remained unmatched.

This chain connects TRBV5-4 to TRBJ2-5; D remains unclear. Germline assignment: CDR1 SGHNT and CDR2 YYREEE (reference sequence). V was trimmed by 4 bases and J by 5 bases, leaving 6 bases between them. The CDR3 runs 11 residues. Written as DNA, the CDR3 is TGTGCCAGCAGCGACACGGAGACCCAGTACTTC. Translating gives CASSDTETQYF.

The chain links TRBV19 to TRBJ2-3, with a weak D call TRBD1 (5 bases). CDR3 size: 15 residues. CDR1 and CDR2 (germline): LNHDA, SQIVND (reference sequence). V was trimmed by 4 bases and J by 1 base, leaving 12 bases between them. The CDR3 loop is CASSTQGFGTDTQYF. The CDR3 coding sequence is TGTGCCAGTAGTACCCAGGGCTTCGGCACAGATACGCAGTATTTT.

The V call is TRBV6-2 or TRBV6-3, the J call TRBJ1-1, with a weak D call TRBD1 (6 bases). With 6 bases removed from V and 5 bases from J, the gap between germline ends came to 13 bases. The CDR3 is made up of 13 amino acids. Germline CDR1 reads MNHEY; CDR2 reads SVGEGT. The CDR3 DNA sequence: TGTGCCAGCAGCCAGGGGTTTAGGACTGAAGCTTTCTTT. Translated: CASSQGFRTEAFF.

The V and J genes are TRBV11-3 and TRBJ1-5; TRBD1 matches 7 bases. This CDR3 region has 14 residues. Germline CDR1 and CDR2: SGHNT and YENEEA. Trimming took 8 bases from V and 5 from J; bases not matched to a gene: 9. CDR3 loop: CASSKGQNDQPQHF. The CDR3 region has the DNA TGTGCCAGCTCCAAGGGACAGAACGATCAGCCCCAGCATTTT.

In this sample, this clone turned up a few times. The chain couples TRBV2 to TRBJ1-5, with D possibly being TRBD1 (6 bases). The germline V gene encodes CDR1 SNHLY and CDR2 FYNNEI. The CDR3 spans 18 residues. V lost 4 bases to trimming and J lost 0 bases, with 19 bases between them. CDR3 sequence: CASSGRQGWITSNQPQHF. CDR3 nucleotides: TGTGCCAGCAGTGGTAGGCAGGGGTGGATAACTAGCAATCAGCCCCAGCATTTT.

The chain employs TRBV5-4 and TRBJ2-1; D is undetermined. The V gene's germline CDR1 is SGHNT and CDR2 YYREEE (reference sequence). The CDR3 loop spans 14 amino acids. Trimming took 4 bases from V and 2 from J, leaving 10 bases between them. CDR3 in amino acids: CASSLPGAYNEQFF. The CDR3 nucleotides are TGTGCCAGCAGCCTACCAGGTGCCTACAATGAGCAGTTCTTC.

V and J are TRBV5-4 and TRBJ1-1, with TRBD1 as a possible D gene (6 bases). The CDR3 loop spans 14 amino acids. V lost 0 bases and J 2 bases, leaving 8 bases between the germline ends. Germline V lookup: CDR1 SGHNT, CDR2 YYREEE (reference sequence). CDR3 region: CASSLDRENTEAFF. For the CDR3, the DNA is TGTGCCAGCAGCTTGGACAGGGAAAACACTGAAGCTTTCTTT.

The V gene is TRBV11-2, the J gene TRBJ2-3; 9 bases line up with TRBD2. Germline assignment: CDR1 SGHAT and CDR2 FQNNGV. V dropped 5 bases and J dropped 11; count of bases not matched to a gene: 11. CDR3 length equals 14 residues. The CDR3 here is CASSLSGRGEGQYF. The CDR3 coding sequence is TGTGCCAGCAGCCTTAGCGGGAGAGGGGAGGGGCAGTATTTT.

The chain recombines TRBV11-2 with TRBJ2-5; TRBD1 matches 10 bases. The CDR3 spans 17 residues. Losses at the gene ends were 4 bases for V and 1 base for J; bases not matched to a gene: 9. Germline CDR1 SGHAT, CDR2 FQNNGV. CDR3 nucleotide sequence: TGTGCCAGCAGCTATAAATCCGGGACAGGGGTCCAAGAGACCCAGTACTTC. It yields the protein CASSYKSGTGVQETQYF.

The chain is built from TRBV5-4 and TRBJ2-5; D not certain. CDR1 SGHNT and CDR2 YYREEE come from the germline V gene (reference sequence). V gave up 3 bases and J gave up 1 base, with 10 bases separating them. The CDR3 has 14 residues. CDR3 region: CASSYSGTQETQYF. The CDR3 DNA is TGTGCCAGCAGCTACTCAGGTACCCAAGAGACCCAGTACTTC.

The chain uses TRBV7-6 and TRBJ2-5; the match to TRBD2 covers 10 bases. V was clipped by 1 base and J by 2 bases; unmatched bases: 10. Looked up from germline, CDR1 is SGHVS and CDR2 is FNYEAQ. The CDR3 consists of 18 residues. Written as DNA, the CDR3 is TGTGCCAGCAGCTTAGGTGGGTCTAGCGGGAGTGAACAAGAGACCCAGTACTTC. Its protein product is CASSLGGSSGSEQETQYF.

The rearrangement links TRBV10-3 to TRBJ2-5, with a tentative D call TRBD1 (5 bases). The germline V gene has CDR1 ENHRY and CDR2 SYGVKD. The CDR3 runs to 15 residues. V was clipped by 3 bases and J by 1 base, with 12 bases between them. As DNA, the CDR3 is TGTGCCATCAGTGAACAGGTAACCGTCCAAGAGACCCAGTACTTC. Its protein is CAISEQVTVQETQYF.

The V gene is TRBV5-1, the J gene TRBJ2-7; TRBD2 aligns across 7 bases. With 3 bases clipped from V and 1 base from J, the junction kept 4 bases outside the gene matches. The CDR3 loop spans 14 amino acids. Germline assignment: CDR1 SGHRS and CDR2 YFSETQ. CDR3 sequence (DNA): TGCGCCAGCAGCTCACTCGGGGGGTCCTACGAGCAGTACTTC. Its protein product is CASSSLGGSYEQYF. Based on the CDR3 plus reference TRBV5-1 and TRBJ2-7, the full variable domain is KAGVTQTPRYLIKTRGQQVTLSCSPISGHRSVSWYQQTPGQGLQFLFEYFSETQRNKGNFPGRFSGRQFSNSRSEMNVSTLELGDSALYLCASSSLGGSYEQYFGPGTRLTVT.

The sample holds one count of this clone. The rearrangement joins TRBV12-3 or TRBV12-4 to TRBJ1-2, with D possibly TRBD1 on 6 matching bases. The CDR3 has 11 residues. V gave up 5 bases and J gave up 6 bases, with 7 bases separating them. In nucleotides, the CDR3 is TGTGCCAGCAGTCGGACAGATGGCTACACCTTC. This sequence encodes CASSRTDGYTF.

The chain links TRBV28 to TRBJ1-3; D not certain. The CDR3 covers 12 residues. CDR1 and CDR2 from the germline V gene are MDHEN and SYDVKM. V shed 10 bases and J shed 1 base, with 8 bases lying between them. The CDR3 bases are TGTGCCACTACCCTATCTGGAAACACCATATATTTT. It specifies CATTLSGNTIYF.

The genes are TRBV5-5 and TRBJ2-4, with TRBD1 matching 7 bases. Germline lookup yields CDR1 SGHKS and CDR2 YYEKEE (reference sequence). This CDR3 is 14 amino acids long. The ends lost 2 bases at V and 4 bases at J; junction bases unmatched: 3. The CDR3 loop is CASSFADRKNIQYF. The CDR3 bases are TGTGCCAGCAGCTTCGCGGACAGGAAAAACATTCAGTACTTC.